This T cell receptor (beta chain) was captured by sequencing in a study of graft-versus-host responses after intestinal transplantation. Study-level background: Anti-thymocyte globulin induction was given to all recipients, followed by tacrolimus and steroids for 3 to 4 years. Findings and caveats of the study: Allograft graft-versus-host to host-versus-graft clonal ratios ran high in patients with graft-donor T cell macrochimerism.

For this clone: No antigen is known for it.

The germline V and J ends were trimmed by 2 bases and 6 bases, with 14 bases remaining between them. Per the germline V gene, CDR1 is MNHEY and CDR2 is SVGAGI. This CDR3 region has 16 residues. TCRdb keeps only in-frame clones here, not all; method: immunoSEQ multiplex PCR. The sample consists of about 89,000 clones, 80% to 95% of them appearing once. The chain employs TRBV6-5 and TRBJ1-6, with D possibly TRBD1 on 5 matching bases. The clonotype was recovered from a human donor who received an intestinal transplant. Specimen: unstimulated CD4+ T cells sorted from spleen or lymph node cells, collected before intestinal transplant. CDR3 sequence: CASSYRPGLINSPLHF. In DNA form, the CDR3 reads TGTGCCAGCAGTTACCGACCGGGACTGATTAATTCACCCCTCCACTTT.